This entry concerns a single T cell receptor beta chain. Here immunoSEQ multiplex PCR was the method, and the copy in TCRdb shows in-frame clones only, minus some. The table lists about 64,000 clones, about 89% of them singletons. This sample was taken from a study of Tregs in tolerant kidney transplant recipients. Mixed chimerism was transient after nonmyeloablative marrow transplants from related graft donors. This CDR3 contains 14 residues. V shed 8 bases and J 3 bases; nucleotides not matched to a gene: 5. Germline V lookup: CDR1 LGHNA, CDR2 YNFKEQ. The chain employs TRBV4-2 and TRBJ2-1; 9 bases agree with TRBD2. The TCR sequence derives from a human patient who received a combined kidney and bone marrow transplant. The graft donor may have given rise to some T cells. Material: CD4+ T cells from blood (PBMCs), obtained 6 months after the transplant. CDR3 sequence reads: CASGRLADYNEQFF. The CDR3 DNA follows: TGTGCCAGCGGGAGACTAGCGGACTACAATGAGCAGTTCTTC.